This T cell receptor beta chain was profiled in a study of CD8+CD57+ T cells in acquired aplastic anemia. Study details: The study obtained an average of approximately 3 ug of DNA from sorted CD4+ and CD8+ cells. Findings and caveats of the study: The number of CD8+ CDR3 sequences shared by patients and controls was roughly 30.

Concerning this clonotype itself: Its antigen remains unidentified.

V lost 0 bases and J lost 2; bases outside the gene matches: 8. In germline, CDR1 is SGHRS, CDR2 YFSETQ. CDR3 size: 17 residues. Genomic DNA served as template for TCR beta VDJ and CDR3 profiling. TCRdb passed the reads through MiXCR, listing each CDR3 protein once. Found here are around 500,000 distinct CDR3 sequences, over 25% of them singletons; the top ten hold 0.8% to 0.85%. All sequencing subjects had displayed CD8+CD57+ cell expansion on flow cytometry. Blood sampling was performed on the patients, and none of them had received therapy by then. The sequencing input was sorted CD4+, CD8+, or CD8+CD57+ T cells (not recorded which) from PBMCs. The chain joins TRBV5-1 to TRBJ2-5; 9 bases line up with TRBD2. The source of this sequence is a human donor with aplastic anemia. The CDR3 loop is CASSLVVSGSGQETQYF. CDR3 bases: TGCGCCAGCAGCTTGGTGGTTAGCGGGAGCGGACAAGAGACCCAGTACTTC.